The rows below give T cell receptor beta chains drawn from one sample of a study of blood T cell repertoires in COVID-19. Method: immunoSEQ multiplex PCR; TCRdb's copy keeps in-frame clones and lacks some. The data contain 250,000 to 300,000 clones, over 70% of them seen just once; the ten biggest clones take up about 3.5%. Sequencing input: peripheral blood. These receptors were obtained from a woman older than 75 with acute or convalescent COVID-19. The CDR3 runs from the conserved cysteine through the conserved F or W. The order of the fields is CDR3 length, clone size, D gene, J gene, V gene, CDR3 protein, CDR3 DNA. The D gene is left open where the match is weak. Size is stated for part of the rows, as once, few or many counts, or as a class when the clone is expanded.

>14|NA|NA|TRBJ1-2|TRBV9
CASSATGSPYGYTF
TGTGCCAGCAGCGCCACGGGGAGCCCTTATGGCTACACCTTC
>15|NA|TRBD2|TRBJ2-5|TRBV6-6
CAIAGGRARGETQYF
TGTGCCATAGCTGGCGGGAGGGCCCGGGGTGAGACCCAGTACTTC
>17|NA|TRBD2|TRBJ2-2|TRBV7-9
CASSRWRGDPNTGELFF
TGTGCCAGCAGTAGGTGGCGGGGGGACCCGAACACCGGGGAGCTGTTTTTT
>15|NA|TRBD2|TRBJ2-1|TRBV9
CASTAPGLAYNEQFF
TGTGCCAGCACTGCCCCGGGACTAGCCTACAATGAGCAGTTCTTC
>14|NA|TRBD1|TRBJ2-7|TRBV30
CAWAGTVKAYEQYF
TGTGCCTGGGCCGGGACAGTAAAAGCCTACGAGCAGTACTTC
>15|few|TRBD2|TRBJ2-1|TRBV20-1
CSASATSGRRGEQFF
TGCAGTGCTAGTGCGACTAGCGGGAGGAGGGGTGAGCAGTTCTTC
>13|NA|NA|TRBJ2-7|TRBV7-6
CASSRGISYEQYF
TGTGCCAGCAGCCGCGGGATTTCCTACGAGCAGTACTTC
>12|NA|NA|TRBJ2-7|TRBV11-2
CASSLEPRRQYF
TGTGCCAGCAGCTTAGAACCCAGAAGGCAGTACTTC
>15|NA|TRBD1|TRBJ1-2|TRBV19
CASSISMTGEYGYTF
TGTGCCAGTAGTATATCAATGACAGGGGAGTATGGCTACACCTTC
>18|NA|TRBD1|TRBJ2-5|TRBV15
CATSRARQGVDAGETQYF
TGTGCCACCAGCAGAGCCAGGCAGGGGGTCGATGCTGGGGAGACCCAGTACTTC
>16|NA|NA|TRBJ2-6|TRBV7-9
CASSLATGSGANVLTF
TGTGCCAGCAGCTTAGCGACAGGTTCTGGGGCCAACGTCCTGACTTTC
>14|NA|TRBD1|TRBJ1-1|TRBV7-9
CASSLGTGGYEAFF
TGTGCCAGCAGCTTAGGGACAGGGGGGTATGAAGCTTTCTTT
>13|NA|NA|TRBJ1-6|TRBV4-1
CASSQETYSPLHF
TGCGCCAGCAGCCAAGAAACATATTCACCCCTCCACTTT
>16|NA|TRBD1|TRBJ1-2|TRBV7-2
CASSLGQGAFGYGYTF
TGTGCCAGCAGCTTAGGACAGGGGGCTTTCGGCTATGGCTACACCTTC
>19|NA|NA|TRBJ1-6|TRBV10-2
CASSGGHGTGPSINSPLHF
TGCGCCAGCTCCGGGGGGCACGGGACCGGGCCCAGCATTAATTCACCCCTCCACTTT
>16|NA|TRBD2|TRBJ2-7|TRBV7-8
CASSSSLAGAYYEQYF
TGTGCCAGCAGTTCATCCTTAGCGGGGGCCTACTACGAGCAGTACTTC
>11|NA|NA|TRBJ1-1|TRBV30
CAYSGGGVAFF
TGTGCCTACTCCGGTGGAGGGGTGGCTTTCTTT
>16|NA|NA|TRBJ1-6|TRBV6-5
CASSYDAKFYNSPLHF
TGTGCCAGCAGTTACGATGCGAAGTTTTATAATTCACCCCTCCACTTT
>11|NA|NA|TRBJ1-1|TRBV13
CASSRATEAFF
TGTGCCAGTTCTAGAGCCACTGAAGCTTTCTTT
>11|NA|NA|TRBJ2-1|TRBV9
CASSPQREQFF
TGTGCCAGCAGCCCTCAGCGGGAGCAGTTCTTC
>18|NA|TRBD1|TRBJ1-1|TRBV5-1
CASSLGIGQGISGTEAFF
TGCGCCAGCAGCTTGGGAATCGGACAGGGAATCTCCGGCACTGAAGCTTTCTTT
>16|few|TRBD2|TRBJ2-5|TRBV9
CASSVGPASGEETQYF
TGTGCCAGCAGCGTAGGGCCCGCGAGCGGGGAAGAGACCCAGTACTTC
>15|few|TRBD2|TRBJ2-5|TRBV7-2
CASSPQRGGLGTQYF
TGTGCCAGCAGCCCCCAGCGGGGGGGCCTCGGGACCCAGTACTTC
>14|NA|NA|TRBJ2-3|TRBV9
CASSGRVDGDTQYF
TGTGCCAGCAGCGGGCGGGTAGATGGAGATACGCAGTATTTT
>15|NA|TRBD2|TRBJ2-1|TRBV7-2
CASSLWTSGTSEQFF
TGTGCCAGCAGCTTATGGACTAGCGGGACTTCTGAGCAGTTCTTC
>12|NA|NA|TRBJ2-4|TRBV6-2/TRBV6-3
CASSVQGNIQYF
TGTGCCAGCAGCGTACAGGGAAACATTCAGTACTTC
>16|NA|TRBD1|TRBJ2-2|TRBV28
CASSLFRTGETGELFF
TGTGCCAGCAGTTTATTCCGGACAGGGGAGACCGGGGAGCTGTTTTTT
>17|NA|TRBD2|TRBJ2-3|TRBV3-1/TRBV3-2
CASSQDPSGSFSDTQYF
TGTGCCAGCAGCCAAGACCCGAGCGGGAGTTTTTCAGATACGCAGTATTTT
>17|NA|TRBD1|TRBJ1-2|TRBV15
CATSRAMDRGGDYGYTF
TGTGCCACCAGCAGGGCAATGGACAGGGGAGGAGACTATGGCTACACCTTC
>15|NA|NA|TRBJ1-6|TRBV5-1
CASSLAGGRNSPLHF
TGCGCCAGCAGCTTGGCGGGGGGGCGGAATTCACCCCTCCACTTT
>13|NA|NA|TRBJ1-5|TRBV19
CASSIVAVQPQHF
TGTGCCAGTAGTATAGTGGCGGTCCAGCCCCAGCACTTT
>17|NA|NA|TRBJ2-1|TRBV5-4
CASSTMQWRGDNNEQFF
TGTGCCAGCAGCACCATGCAGTGGAGGGGAGACAACAATGAGCAGTTCTTC
>16|NA|NA|TRBJ1-4|TRBV4-2
CASSQEIAGGYEKLFF
TGTGCCAGCAGCCAAGAAATTGCGGGGGGGTACGAAAAACTGTTTTTT
>15|NA|TRBD1|TRBJ2-1|TRBV18
CASSTAGQGANEQFF
TGTGCCAGCTCAACCGCGGGACAGGGGGCAAATGAGCAGTTCTTC
>15|NA|NA|TRBJ1-5|TRBV19
CASQRGPYSNQPQHF
TGTGCCAGTCAGAGAGGGCCGTATAGCAATCAGCCCCAGCATTTT
>17|NA|TRBD2|TRBJ2-1|TRBV11-3
CASSPTSGRASYNEQFF
TGTGCCAGCAGCCCAACTAGCGGGAGGGCCTCCTACAATGAGCAGTTCTTC
>18|once|TRBD1|TRBJ2-5|TRBV5-4
CASSPVPGQGIFSETQYF
TGTGCCAGCAGCCCCGTCCCGGGACAGGGTATTTTTTCGGAGACCCAGTACTTC
>15|NA|TRBD1|TRBJ2-5|TRBV5-1
CASSLSENRGETQYF
TGCGCCAGCAGCTTGTCTGAGAACAGGGGGGAGACCCAGTACTTC
>14|NA|NA|TRBJ1-2|TRBV9
CASSDPGGGHGYTF
TGTGCCAGCAGCGACCCAGGTGGGGGCCATGGCTACACCTTC
>15|NA|NA|TRBJ2-2|TRBV7-2
CASSPGVLNTGELFF
TGTGCCAGCAGCCCCGGGGTATTGAACACCGGGGAGCTGTTTTTT